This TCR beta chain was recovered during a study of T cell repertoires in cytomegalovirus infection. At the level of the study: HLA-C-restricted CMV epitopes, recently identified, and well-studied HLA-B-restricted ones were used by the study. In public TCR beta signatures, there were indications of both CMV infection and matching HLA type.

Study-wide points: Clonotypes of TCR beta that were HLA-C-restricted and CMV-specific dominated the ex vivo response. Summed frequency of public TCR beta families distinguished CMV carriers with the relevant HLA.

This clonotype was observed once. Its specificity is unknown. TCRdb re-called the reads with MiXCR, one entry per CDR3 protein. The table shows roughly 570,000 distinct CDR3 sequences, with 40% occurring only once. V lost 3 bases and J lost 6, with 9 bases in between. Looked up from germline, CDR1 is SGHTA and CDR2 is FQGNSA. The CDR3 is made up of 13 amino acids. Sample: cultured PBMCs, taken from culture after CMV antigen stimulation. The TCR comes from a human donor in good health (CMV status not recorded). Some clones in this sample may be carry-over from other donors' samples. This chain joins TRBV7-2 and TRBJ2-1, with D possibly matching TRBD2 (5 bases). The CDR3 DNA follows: TGTGCCAGCAGCTTCTCGGGGAGCAATGAGCAGTTCTTC. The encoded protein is CASSFSGSNEQFF. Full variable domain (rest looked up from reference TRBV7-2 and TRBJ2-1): GAGVSQSPSNKVTEKGKDVELRCDPISGHTALYWYRQSLGQGLEFLIYFQGNSAPDKSGLPSDRFSAERTGGSVSTLTIQRTQQEDSAVYLCASSFSGSNEQFFGPGTRLTVL.